This TCR beta chain was profiled in a study of beta chain features in type 1 diabetes. General study results and limits: In comparison with healthy donors, patients had naive, central memory and Treg TCRB repertoires that appeared more similar. The VDJ junctions of type 1 diabetes patients carried fewer insertions and more deletions.

All sorted populations exceeded 98% purity. Sequencing targeted expressed TCRB transcripts, as all isolated RNA had been reverse transcribed. Stem cell-like memory T cell samples underwent survey-depth immunoSEQ sequencing. They averaged approximately 1 million reads. Sequenced by immunoSEQ multiplex PCR; TCRdb stores in-frame clones only, minus some. Here the sample spans about 110,000 clones, 30% to 50% being singletons. The CDR3 is made up of 16 amino acids. V shed 2 bases and J 2 bases; nucleotides not matched to a gene: 5. From germline, CDR1 is SEHNR and CDR2 FQNEAQ (reference sequence). Of note for this clone: Its antigen is as yet unknown.

The rearrangement links TRBV7-9 to TRBJ2-1; the match to TRBD2 covers 8 bases. This receptor was taken from a woman aged 18-29 years in good health. The sequenced material came from stem cell memory CD4+ T cells from blood. CDR3 coding DNA: TGTGCCAGCAGCTTAAATTTGGGACTAGCCTACAATGAGCAGTTCTTC. Protein product: CASSLNLGLAYNEQFF.